The 26 T cell receptor beta chains listed next were all sequenced from one sample in a study of blood T cell repertoires in COVID-19. Produced via immunoSEQ multiplex PCR; TCRdb's table is partial and in-frame only. This sample yields 150,000 or so clones, of which about nine tenths are seen a single time; approximately 3.8% belongs to the top ten. Sample: PBMCs or T cells enriched from blood (not recorded which). These receptors were collected from a woman between 40 and 50 years old who had been exposed to COVID-19.

CDR3 in amino acids: CASSPGRGVGEKLFF. The CDR3 nucleotides read TGTGCCAGCAGCCCCGGCAGGGGGGTGGGTGAAAAACTGTTTTTT. This sequence joins TRBV5-4 and TRBJ1-4; 7 nucleotides agree with TRBD1. The CDR3 covers 15 residues. The V gene's germline CDR1 is SGHNT and CDR2 YYREEE (reference sequence). The V segment lost 4 bases and the J segment 7 bases; nucleotides outside the gene matches: 10.

This clone has just one count. The chain is built from TRBV5-6 and TRBJ2-3, with a possible D match to TRBD2 (6 bases). The V gene's germline CDR1 is SGHDT and CDR2 YYEEEE. V dropped 2 bases and J dropped 0 bases, with 16 bases sitting between them. The CDR3 length is 17 residues. CDR3 DNA sequence: TGTGCCAGCAGCTTTCCCGGATCGGGAGCGAGCACAGATACGCAGTATTTT. It yields the protein CASSFPGSGASTDTQYF.

The CDR3 DNA is TGTGCCAGCAGCCGGACAGGGGGCACTGAAGCTTTCTTT. As protein: CASSRTGGTEAFF. The V call is TRBV7-9, the J call TRBJ1-1, with 10 bases that match TRBD1. CDR1 is SEHNR and CDR2 is FQNEAQ in the germline V gene (reference sequence). The CDR3 totals 13 residues. The J segment lost 4 bases and the V segment lost 5 bases, leaving 1 base of the junction unmatched.

The chain combines TRBV5-1 with TRBJ2-7, with 9 bases matching TRBD1. Germline CDR1 reads SGHRS; CDR2 reads YFSETQ. This CDR3 is 15 amino acids long. The trim removed 3 bases at V and 3 bases at J, leaving 7 bases unmatched. The CDR3 DNA reads TGCGCCAGCAGCTACACCGGGACAGGGAACTACGAGCAGTACTTC. This sequence encodes CASSYTGTGNYEQYF.

This chain uses TRBV29-1 with TRBJ1-1, with no clear D. This CDR3 spans 12 amino acids. Germline V lookup: CDR1 SQVTM, CDR2 ANQGSEA. V gave up 4 bases and J gave up 2 bases, with 8 bases separating them. CDR3 amino acids: CSVGSGNTEAFF. The CDR3 bases are TGCAGCGTTGGTAGCGGCAACACTGAAGCTTTCTTT.

The chain recombines TRBV28 with TRBJ1-2; D not certain. V dropped 2 bases and J dropped 3 bases, with 4 bases sitting between them. CDR1 and CDR2 (germline): MDHEN, SYDVKM. CDR3 length: 12 amino acids. CDR3 loop: CASSLPDYGYTF. CDR3 DNA: TGTGCCAGCAGTTTACCGGACTATGGCTACACCTTC.

The V call is TRBV6-2 or TRBV6-3, the J call TRBJ2-7, with D unclear. The CDR3 loop spans 14 amino acids. Germline V gene lookup returns CDR1 MNHEY and CDR2 SVGEGT. V was trimmed by 2 bases and J by 1 base, leaving 9 bases between them. The DNA of the CDR3 is TGTGCCAGCAGTTACGAGGCCAGTTCCTACGAGCAGTACTTC. It codes for CASSYEASSYEQYF.

J is TRBJ2-2 and V is TRBV9; 10 nucleotides agree with TRBD2. Germline lookup yields CDR1 SGDLS and CDR2 YYNGEE. Losses at the gene ends were 4 bases for V and 6 bases for J; bases not matched to a gene: 9. The CDR3 contains 16 residues. CDR3 sequence reads: CASSTSTSGVSGELFF. In DNA form, the CDR3 reads TGTGCCAGCAGCACCAGTACTAGCGGGGTATCCGGGGAGCTGTTTTTT.

The chain recombines TRBV11-3 with TRBJ2-7; 7 bases agree with TRBD1. Germline CDR1 and CDR2: SGHNT and YENEEA. V was clipped by 3 bases and J by 3 bases; unmatched bases: 2. This CDR3 spans 13 amino acids. The CDR3 DNA reads TGTGCCAGCAGCTTTGGACAGGACTACGAGCAGTACTTC. Translating gives CASSFGQDYEQYF.

The table lists this clone with a count of one. CDR3 region: CASGLDSSQPQHF. DNA of the CDR3: TGTGCTAGTGGTTTGGACAGTTCCCAGCCCCAGCATTTT. The chain is built from TRBV12-5 and TRBJ1-5; D is unresolved. Germline V gene sequence: CDR1 LGHNT, CDR2 FRNRAP. CDR3 length: 13 amino acids. The ends were cut back, 1 base at V and 7 bases at J, with 8 bases in the middle.

This clone was seen just once. This chain joins TRBV10-2 and TRBJ1-4, with D possibly TRBD1 on 6 matching bases. The CDR3 runs to 14 residues. V shed 7 bases and J shed 6 bases, with 15 bases lying between them. CDR1 and CDR2 (germline): WSHSY, SAAADI. The CDR3 here is CASNTRGRDEKLFF. The CDR3 DNA is TGCGCCAGCAACACCAGGGGAAGGGATGAAAAACTGTTTTTT.

V and J are TRBV18 and TRBJ1-2; D possibly corresponds to TRBD1 (6 bases). The ends were cut back, 4 bases at V and 3 bases at J, with 12 bases in the middle. CDR3 length equals 14 residues. Germline V CDR1 and CDR2: KGHSH, LQKENI. This CDR3 is CASSRGGRDYGYTF. Here the CDR3 DNA reads TGTGCCAGCTCACGTGGGGGCAGGGACTATGGCTACACCTTC.

This clone was seen a few times. V and J are TRBV6-2 or TRBV6-3 and TRBJ2-4; D gene unclear. Per germline, CDR1 MNHEY and CDR2 SVGEGT. The CDR3 is 15 residues long. Trimming took 6 bases from V and 1 from J, leaving 13 bases between them. The CDR3 DNA sequence: TGTGCCAGCAGCGACATCAGGATCGCCAAAAACATTCAGTACTTC. Residues: CASSDIRIAKNIQYF.

V gene TRBV13 combines with J gene TRBJ1-3; D gene ambiguous. V lost 3 bases to trimming and J lost 0 bases, with 3 bases between them. The CDR3 consists of 13 residues. Germline V gives CDR1 PRHDT, CDR2 FYEKMQ (reference sequence). CDR3 nucleotides: TGTGCCAGCAGCTTTCTCTCTGGAAACACCATATATTTT. Translation gives CASSFLSGNTIYF.

The rearrangement joins TRBV6-5 to TRBJ2-5, with a tentative D call TRBD1 (6 bases). CDR1 is MNHEY and CDR2 is SVGAGI in the germline V gene. The CDR3 covers 14 residues. The V end was cut by 0 bases, the J end by 10 bases, with 15 bases between. In nucleotides, the CDR3 is TGTGCCAGCAGTTACTCGTGGGACACTCGGGACCAGTACTTC. Translation gives CASSYSWDTRDQYF.

This rearrangement joins TRBV10-3 to TRBJ2-3, with 11 nucleotides matching TRBD2. The CDR3 consists of 16 residues. V dropped 3 bases and J dropped 1; count of bases not matched to a gene: 3. CDR1 ENHRY and CDR2 SYGVKD come from the germline V gene. The CDR3 bases are TGTGCCATCAGTGATATTAGCGGGGGGGGCACAGATACGCAGTATTTT. Amino acid sequence: CAISDISGGGTDTQYF.

The V gene is TRBV9, the J gene TRBJ1-1; D possibly corresponds to TRBD1 (6 bases). V lost 4 bases, J lost 0 bases, and 19 bases lay in between. CDR1 SGDLS and CDR2 YYNGEE come from the germline V gene. The CDR3 sequence is 17 residues long. The CDR3 coding sequence is TGTGCCAGCAGCCTACAAGCCCGGGACACCTTGAACACTGAAGCTTTCTTT. Protein sequence: CASSLQARDTLNTEAFF. Variable domain in full (rest from reference TRBV9 and TRBJ1-1): DSGVTQTPKHLITATGQRVTLRCSPRSGDLSVYWYQQSLDQGLQFLIQYYNGEERAKGNILERFSAQQFPDLHSELNLSSLELGDSALYFCASSLQARDTLNTEAFFGQGTRLTVV.

The chain has TRBV6-6 and TRBJ2-6; D is unclear. The V end lost 5 bases, the J end lost 3 bases, and 14 bases lay between the germline ends. CDR1 is MNHNY, CDR2 SVGAGI, per germline (reference sequence). CDR3 length equals 16 residues. The CDR3 DNA reads as TGTGCCAGCAGTCGAGCTTTCTATCGTGGGGCCAACGTCCTGACTTTC. Translated: CASSRAFYRGANVLTF.

The chain uses TRBV4-1 and TRBJ1-6; 8 bases fit TRBD1. V was pared by 3 bases and J by 7 bases, with 11 bases of the junction left unmatched. Germline values: CDR1 MGHRA, CDR2 YSYEKL. This CDR3 contains 17 residues. CDR3 amino acids: CASSQPRDRIKNSPLHF. In DNA form, the CDR3 reads TGCGCCAGCAGCCAGCCAAGGGACAGGATAAAGAATTCACCCCTCCACTTT.

This chain uses TRBV5-5 with TRBJ1-2, with D hard to call. This CDR3 region has 14 residues. The V end was cut by 4 bases, the J end by 4 bases, with 14 bases between. The V gene's germline CDR1 is SGHKS and CDR2 YYEKEE (reference sequence). This CDR3 is CASSHGGRSYGYTF. Here the CDR3 DNA reads TGTGCCAGCAGCCACGGCGGCCGGTCCTATGGCTACACCTTC.

CDR3 nucleotide sequence: TGCGCCAGCAGCTTGGAAGGGGCCCAGCCCCAGCATTTT. This translates into CASSLEGAQPQHF. The chain has TRBV5-1 and TRBJ1-5; the D gene is possibly TRBD1 (5 bases). The CDR3 covers 13 residues. The germline gives CDR1 SGHRS, CDR2 YFSETQ. V lost 0 bases, J lost 7 bases, and 8 bases lay in between. The full variable domain, completed using reference TRBV5-1 and TRBJ1-5, is KAGVTQTPRYLIKTRGQQVTLSCSPISGHRSVSWYQQTPGQGLQFLFEYFSETQRNKGNFPGRFSGRQFSNSRSEMNVSTLELGDSALYLCASSLEGAQPQHFGDGTRLSIL.

This chain joins TRBV29-1 and TRBJ2-1; 7 nucleotides line up with TRBD2. This CDR3 comprises 14 residues. The trim removed 3 bases at V and 0 bases at J, leaving 2 bases unmatched. From germline, CDR1 is SQVTM and CDR2 ANQGSEA. The CDR3 nucleotides are TGCAGCGTTGACAGGGACTACTCCTACAATGAGCAGTTCTTC. As protein: CSVDRDYSYNEQFF.

J is TRBJ1-2 and V is TRBV4-3; 7 bases are shared with TRBD1. The CDR3 loop spans 14 amino acids. Germline CDR1 reads LGHNA; CDR2 reads YSLEER. J lost 2 bases, V lost 3 bases, and 3 bases had no gene match. The CDR3 is CASSHPQGNYGYTF. CDR3 coding DNA: TGCGCCAGCAGCCATCCACAGGGGAACTATGGCTACACCTTC.

The chain has TRBV4-3 and TRBJ1-5; D is unresolved. This CDR3 region has 14 residues. V lost 1 base and J 6 bases, leaving 10 bases between the germline ends. Germline CDR1 reads LGHNA; CDR2 reads YSLEER. CDR3 protein: CASSQAGEGQPQHF. For the CDR3, the DNA is TGCGCCAGCAGCCAAGCAGGTGAGGGTCAGCCCCAGCATTTT.

The V gene is TRBV28, the J gene TRBJ1-1, with TRBD1 matching 7 bases. J lost 2 bases, V lost 3 bases, and 6 bases had no gene match. The CDR3 is 15 amino acids. Germline CDR1 and CDR2: MDHEN and SYDVKM. For the CDR3, the DNA is TGTGCCAGCAGTTTTCCAGGGGGATCCAACACTGAAGCTTTCTTT. Translation: CASSFPGGSNTEAFF.

In this sample, this clone turned up a few times. The rearrangement joins TRBV5-1 to TRBJ1-1, with D possibly being TRBD1 (5 bases). Germline V gene data show CDR1 as SGHRS and CDR2 as YFSETQ. CDR3 length: 14 amino acids. V dropped 1 base and J dropped 4 bases, with 11 bases sitting between them. The CDR3 is CASSLSQGGTEAFF. CDR3 nucleotides: TGCGCCAGCAGCTTGTCCCAGGGCGGCACTGAAGCTTTCTTT.